These 5 T cell receptor beta chains originate from one sample sequenced in a study of patients and donors after allogeneic stem cell transplantation. TCRdb redid the calling of the RT-PCR reads with MiXCR, one entry per CDR3 protein. Altogether fewer than 75,000 distinct CDR3 sequences are present, 13% being singletons, with the ten largest covering about a third. Input material: blood, either unsorted or a sorted T cell fraction (not recorded which). Receptors were obtained from a human donor who was either an allogeneic HSCT recipient or a stem cell or donor lymphocyte infusion donor (not recorded which). It is not recorded whose cells these are; they may come from a transplant donor.

Turning to this clonotype: A read error may explain this, as a much larger clone is one base away. This chain joins TRBV18 and TRBJ1-1; the D gene is possibly TRBD1 (6 bases). CDR3 length equals 14 residues. Trimming cost V 3 bases and J 4 bases, with 12 bases left between them. Germline V gene sequence: CDR1 KGHSH, CDR2 LQKENI. The DNA for the CDR3 is TGTGCCAGCTCACCGAGCGTAGGGGGCACTGAAGCTTTCTTT. Its translation: CASSPSVGGTEAFF. Looking up the rest from reference TRBV18 and TRBJ1-1 gives the full variable domain: NAGVMQNPRHLVRRRGQEARLRCSPMKGHSHVYWYRQLPEEGLKFMVYLQKENIIDESGMPKERFSAEFPKEGPSILRIQQVVRGDSAAYFCASSPSVGGTEAFFGQGTRLTVV.

This chain uses TRBV2 with TRBJ2-3, with a possible D match to TRBD2 (5 bases). Trimming left V 5 bases short and J 8 bases short, with 11 bases between. The CDR3 totals 12 residues. Germline assignment: CDR1 SNHLY and CDR2 FYNNEI. In DNA, the CDR3 is TGTGCCAGCAGTTCAATTGCGGGTACGCAGTATTTT. Its translation is CASSSIAGTQYF.

This chain joins TRBV7-9 and TRBJ1-3, with TRBD1 matching over 10 bases. CDR1 and CDR2 (germline): SEHNR, FQNEAQ (reference sequence). V dropped 5 bases and J dropped 0; count of bases not matched to a gene: 7. The CDR3 contains 17 residues. The CDR3: CASSKTGGSLSGNTIYF. CDR3 sequence (DNA): TGTGCCAGCAGCAAGACAGGGGGCTCACTCTCTGGAAACACCATATATTTT.

The chain joins TRBV7-6 to TRBJ2-2; 7 bases align to TRBD2. The CDR3 length is 13 residues. With 5 bases clipped from V and 7 bases from J, the junction kept 4 bases outside the gene matches. Looked up from germline, CDR1 is SGHVS and CDR2 is FNYEAQ. The CDR3 reads CASSRAGNGELFF. The CDR3 nucleotides are TGTGCCAGCAGCCGAGCGGGGAACGGGGAGCTGTTTTTT.

V usage is TRBV11-2 and J usage is TRBJ2-3; maybe TRBD1 (5 bases). The CDR3 runs to 13 residues. Deletions cut 0 bases from V and 7 bases from J, with 8 bases between. Per germline, CDR1 SGHAT and CDR2 FQNNGV. CDR3 DNA: TGTGCCAGCAGCTTAGAGAGACAGAATACGCAGTATTTT. Residues: CASSLERQNTQYF. Supplemented by reference TRBV11-2 and TRBJ2-3, the full variable domain reads EAGVAQSPRYKIIEKRQSVAFWCNPISGHATLYWYQQILGQGPKLLIQFQNNGVVDDSQLPKDRFSAERLKGVDSTLKIQPAKLEDSAVYLCASSLERQNTQYFGPGTRLTVL.